These 29 T cell receptor beta chains originate from one sample sequenced in a study of T cells in Graves' hyperthyroidism and ophthalmopathy. RNA transcripts were the template for amplifying TCR beta CDR3 regions. A set of HTBI primers served as the primers for a first-round RT-PCR of the TCR CDR3. TCRdb called the multiplex PCR reads again in MiXCR, with one record for every CDR3 protein. The sample records a few hundred thousand distinct CDR3 sequences, roughly 18% being singletons. The sample was blood. Every receptor here comes from a woman under 30 with Graves' ophthalmopathy.

This clonotype was counted a few times. The chain couples TRBV7-9 to TRBJ2-1, with 12 bases matching TRBD2. V lost 5 bases to trimming and J lost 6 bases; unmatched junction nucleotides: 8. Per germline, CDR1 SEHNR and CDR2 FQNEAQ (reference sequence). The CDR3 spans 16 residues. CDR3 protein: CASSTSSGGAGNEQFF. The CDR3 nucleotides read TGTGCCAGCAGCACCTCTAGCGGGGGGGCCGGCAATGAGCAGTTCTTC.

Ten or more counts support this clonotype. V usage is TRBV28 and J usage is TRBJ1-5, with a weak D call TRBD1 (5 bases). There are 18 residues in the CDR3. Trimming cost V 3 bases and J 0 bases, with 18 bases left between them. The germline gives CDR1 MDHEN, CDR2 SYDVKM. CDR3 loop: CASSFGTSLGYSNQPQHF. CDR3 nucleotide sequence: TGTGCCAGCAGTTTCGGGACCTCACTGGGATATAGCAATCAGCCCCAGCATTTT.

This clonotype has a count of ten or more. The chain uses TRBV9 and TRBJ2-7; 12 bases are a match to TRBD2. V was clipped by 0 bases and J by 3 bases; unmatched bases: 1. Germline CDR1 SGDLS, CDR2 YYNGEE. The CDR3 contains 15 residues. The CDR3 here is CASSVGLAGDYEQYF. Written as DNA, the CDR3 is TGTGCCAGCAGCGTAGGACTAGCGGGAGACTACGAGCAGTACTTC.

This clonotype was counted only a few times. The CDR3 nucleotides read TGTGCCAGCAGTGACGTCGCGGGCGGGAGCTCCTACGAGCAGTACTTC. Its translation: CASSDVAGGSSYEQYF. The chain has TRBV6-1 and TRBJ2-7; 7 bases are shared with TRBD2. Germline trimming cut 3 bases from V and 0 bases from J; bases unmatched to any gene: 8. Germline CDR1 reads MNHNS; CDR2 reads SASEGT. The CDR3 totals 16 residues.

Details on this clonotype: The junction and the germline gene differ at one end; a read error may be behind it. The chain combines TRBV15 with TRBJ2-7; 9 nucleotides align to TRBD1. Germline CDR1 reads LNHNV; CDR2 reads YYDKDF (reference sequence). CDR3 length equals 15 residues. This CDR3 is CAASRLRDRDNEQYF. DNA for the CDR3: TGTGCCGCCAGCAGACTCCGGGACAGGGATAACGAGCAGTACTTC. Drawing the rest from reference TRBV15 and TRBJ2-7, the complete variable domain is DAMVIQNPRYQVTQFGKPVTLSCSQTLNHNVMYWYQQKSSQAPKLLFHYYDKDFNNEADTPDNFQSRRPNTSFCFLDIRSPGLGDTAMYLCAASRLRDRDNEQYFGPGTRLTVT.

This clonotype was seen a handful of times. This chain joins TRBV20-1 and TRBJ1-6; D might be TRBD1 (5 bases). With 4 bases removed from V and 7 bases from J, the gap between germline ends came to 14 bases. The germline V gene has CDR1 DFQATT and CDR2 SNEGSKA (reference sequence). CDR3 length equals 14 residues. CDR3 in DNA: TGCAGTGCTATCGGGGCAAGGCCAAATTCACCCCTCCACTTT. Its translation: CSAIGARPNSPLHF.

This rearrangement joins TRBV15 to TRBJ2-4, with unresolved D. Per germline, CDR1 LNHNV and CDR2 YYDKDF (reference sequence). The CDR3 length is 13 residues. Deletions cut 0 bases from V and 8 bases from J, with 8 bases between. In DNA form, the CDR3 reads TGTGCCACCAGCAGAGATGAATCGGACATTCAGTACTTC. This gives the protein CATSRDESDIQYF.

In this sample, this clonotype turned up many times. The rearrangement uses TRBV5-8 and TRBJ2-5; 7 bases are shared with TRBD1. Per germline, CDR1 SGHTS and CDR2 YDEGEE. V shed 0 bases and J 4 bases; nucleotides not matched to a gene: 3. The CDR3 spans 14 residues. The CDR3 DNA sequence: TGTGCCAGCAGCTTGGTACCAGGGGGAGAGACCCAGTACTTC. Its translation is CASSLVPGGETQYF.

This clonotype was counted between two and nine times. The V call is TRBV5-8, the J call TRBJ1-2; TRBD1 might be the D (6 bases). This CDR3 is built from 13 residues. Germline assignment: CDR1 SGHTS and CDR2 YDEGEE. Between the trimmed V and J ends, which lost 5 bases and 13 bases, there was a span of 21 bases. Written as DNA, the CDR3 is TGTGCCAGCAGGGTGACAGGAGGGATGGTTATCACCTTC. It yields the protein CASRVTGGMVITF.

This clonotype was detected many times. The chain carries TRBV7-6 and TRBJ1-1; D is unresolved. CDR3 length: 13 residues. Germline loops: CDR1 SGHVS, CDR2 FNYEAQ. Trimming removed 1 base from V and 3 bases from J, with 6 bases in between. The CDR3 DNA follows: TGTGCCAGCAGCTTAGGGCCATACACTGAAGCTTTCTTT. It specifies CASSLGPYTEAFF.

This clonotype was seen at least ten times. V usage is TRBV20-1 and J usage is TRBJ1-5, with 9 nucleotides matching TRBD1. CDR1 is DFQATT, CDR2 SNEGSKA, per germline (reference sequence). The CDR3 runs 14 residues. V was pared by 6 bases and J by 3 bases, with 6 bases of the junction left unmatched. The CDR3 bases are TGCAGTGCCCGGACAGGGGTTCCCAATCAGCCCCAGCATTTT. It translates to CSARTGVPNQPQHF.

The chain uses TRBV3-1 and TRBJ1-2, with D maybe TRBD1 (5 bases). The V gene's germline CDR1 is LGHDT and CDR2 YNNKEL (reference sequence). CDR3 length: 14 residues. V lost 1 base and J lost 4, with 10 bases in between. DNA of the CDR3: TGTGCCAGCAGCCAAGTGGGGACGGTCTATGGCTACACCTTC. This encodes CASSQVGTVYGYTF.

This clonotype was detected only a few times. The chain combines TRBV6-1 with TRBJ1-2, with D maybe TRBD1 (5 bases). The germline V and J ends were trimmed by 3 bases and 8 bases, with 16 bases remaining between them. CDR3 length: 14 residues. Germline V gene sequence: CDR1 MNHNS, CDR2 SASEGT. The CDR3 here is CASSEGPGIEGYTF. CDR3 nucleotides: TGTGCCAGCAGTGAGGGGCCAGGGATAGAAGGCTACACCTTC.

This clonotype was seen a handful of times. The rearrangement uses TRBV6-2 or TRBV6-3 and TRBJ1-5, with D unresolved. V was cut by 0 bases and J by 2 bases, with 29 bases left in between. Germline CDR1 MNHEY, CDR2 SVGEGT. This CDR3 region has 22 residues. DNA for the CDR3: TGTGCCAGCAGTTACTCGACCGAAATTTTAACGTACCCGGGGAAAGGCAATCAGCCCCAGCATTTT. Its protein product is CASSYSTEILTYPGKGNQPQHF.

The chain employs TRBV5-1 and TRBJ2-7; no clear D. Trimming cost V 0 bases and J 0 bases, with 13 bases left between them. The CDR3 contains 16 residues. Germline CDR1 reads SGHRS; CDR2 reads YFSETQ. In DNA form, the CDR3 reads TGCGCCAGCAGCTTGGGAGAGGCAGCTTTCTCCTACGAGCAGTACTTC. Encoded protein: CASSLGEAAFSYEQYF.

This clonotype was detected a few times. The chain carries TRBV7-3 and TRBJ2-2; TRBD2 might be the D (6 bases). This CDR3 has 15 amino acids. CDR1 is SGHTA and CDR2 is FQGTGA in the germline V gene. Trimming removed 5 bases at V and 6 bases at J, with 16 bases between. CDR3 region: CASSPGTFSPGELFF. The CDR3, as DNA: TGTGCCAGCAGCCCAGGGACTTTTTCCCCCGGGGAGCTGTTTTTT.

This clonotype was recorded many times. This sequence joins TRBV28 and TRBJ2-2; TRBD1 agrees at 9 bases. The CDR3 sequence is 14 residues long. V gave up 6 bases and J gave up 1 base; unmatched junction bases: 0. Germline CDR1 and CDR2: MDHEN and SYDVKM. CDR3 amino acids: CASRGQGNTGELFF. As DNA, the CDR3 is TGTGCCAGCAGGGGACAGGGGAACACCGGGGAGCTGTTTTTT.

The rearrangement links TRBV7-8 to TRBJ2-2; the match to TRBD1 covers 9 bases. This CDR3 has 17 amino acids. Losses at the gene ends were 5 bases for V and 3 bases for J; bases not matched to a gene: 10. Per the germline V gene, CDR1 is SGHVS and CDR2 is FQNEAQ. This CDR3 is CASSLRDRVVDTGELFF. CDR3 sequence (DNA): TGTGCCAGCAGCCTTAGGGACAGGGTGGTTGACACCGGGGAGCTGTTTTTT.

This clonotype was picked up many times. The chain uses TRBV18 and TRBJ1-2; 7 bases fit TRBD1. After removal of 4 bases from V and 4 bases from J, the junction contained 9 bases not matched to a gene. CDR3 length equals 15 residues. The V gene's germline CDR1 is KGHSH and CDR2 LQKENI. In DNA, the CDR3 is TGTGCCAGCTCACTACGGGACAGTTCCTCCTATGGCTACACCTTC. Its protein product is CASSLRDSSSYGYTF.

This clonotype was detected only a few times. The V and J genes are TRBV5-4 and TRBJ2-5; 14 bases are a match to TRBD2. Germline loops: CDR1 SGHNT, CDR2 YYREEE (reference sequence). V shed 4 bases and J 3 bases; nucleotides not matched to a gene: 2. The CDR3 spans 15 residues. CDR3 amino acids: CASSKGLAGEETQYF. As DNA, the CDR3 is TGTGCCAGCAGCAAGGGACTAGCGGGAGAAGAGACCCAGTACTTC.

This clonotype was seen a handful of times. The rearrangement uses TRBV6-2 or TRBV6-3 and TRBJ2-7; D not resolved. CDR1 is MNHEY and CDR2 is SVGEGT in the germline V gene. The CDR3 runs to 17 residues. The V and J ends lost 0 bases and 0 bases respectively, with 15 bases between them. DNA for the CDR3: TGTGCCAGCAGTTACTCGGCTAGTTTTGCGTTCTCCTACGAGCAGTACTTC. This sequence encodes CASSYSASFAFSYEQYF.

V is TRBV27 and J is TRBJ2-6; 7 bases are shared with TRBD2. The CDR3 runs to 18 residues. With V trimmed by 3 bases and J by 0 bases, 8 bases remained unmatched. Germline CDR1 is MNHEY and CDR2 is SMNVEV (reference sequence). The CDR3 protein is CASSLSIAGYSGANVLTF. The CDR3 DNA reads as TGTGCCAGCAGTTTGTCGATAGCGGGCTACTCTGGGGCCAACGTCCTGACTTTC.

This chain joins TRBV30 and TRBJ2-1, with 9 bases matching TRBD1. Germline lookup yields CDR1 GTSNPN and CDR2 SVGIG (reference sequence). CDR3 length equals 15 residues. V lost 2 bases, J lost 7 bases, and 9 bases stayed unmatched. The CDR3 protein is CAWSYTGGAGNEQFF. The CDR3 bases are TGTGCCTGGAGTTACACAGGGGGCGCGGGGAATGAGCAGTTCTTC.

There are many counts of this clonotype. This chain uses TRBV2 with TRBJ1-1, with no clear D. This CDR3 spans 14 amino acids. The V gene's germline CDR1 is SNHLY and CDR2 FYNNEI. The ends were cut back, 7 bases at V and 6 bases at J, with 18 bases in the middle. The CDR3 loop reads CASIQDVQSAEAFF. DNA of the CDR3: TGTGCCAGCATTCAGGACGTTCAGAGCGCTGAAGCTTTCTTT. Using reference TRBV2 and TRBJ1-1 for the parts outside the CDR3, the full variable domain is EPEVTQTPSHQVTQMGQEVILRCVPISNHLYFYWYRQILGQKVEFLVSFYNNEISEKSEIFDDQFSVERPDGSNFTLKIRSTKLEDSAMYFCASIQDVQSAEAFFGQGTRLTVV.

This clonotype was counted ten times or more. The chain is built from TRBV7-8 and TRBJ1-1, with 7 bases fitting TRBD1. Trimming at V came to 5 bases and at J to 5 bases, leaving 8 bases not matched to a gene. The CDR3 covers 14 residues. In germline, CDR1 is SGHVS, CDR2 FQNEAQ. CDR3: CASSARTGATEAFF. CDR3 sequence (DNA): TGTGCCAGCAGCGCCCGCACAGGGGCGACTGAAGCTTTCTTT. Full variable domain (rest looked up from reference TRBV7-8 and TRBJ1-1): GAGVSQSPRYKVAKRGQDVALRCDPISGHVSLFWYQQALGQGPEFLTYFQNEAQLDKSGLPSDRFFAERPEGSVSTLKIQRTQQEDSAVYLCASSARTGATEAFFGQGTRLTVV.

This clonotype was counted a few times. The chain joins TRBV5-1 to TRBJ2-1; D is uncertain. The V gene's germline CDR1 is SGHRS and CDR2 YFSETQ. There are 13 residues in the CDR3. V lost 0 bases, J lost 13 bases, and 14 bases lay in between. The CDR3 sequence: CASSLDGLRGQFF. As DNA, the CDR3 is TGCGCCAGCAGCTTGGACGGGCTCCGCGGACAGTTCTTC.

This clonotype appeared many times. The rearrangement joins TRBV28 to TRBJ1-2; D unresolved. V was cut by 6 bases and J by 0 bases, with 8 bases left in between. This CDR3 is 13 amino acids long. The germline V gene has CDR1 MDHEN and CDR2 SYDVKM. CDR3 amino acids: CASSRNPNYGYTF. In DNA, the CDR3 is TGTGCCAGCAGCCGAAACCCTAACTATGGCTACACCTTC.

The CDR3 region has the DNA TGCGCCAGCAAGGGGGGGGGGGCTTCCTACAATGAGCAGTTCTTC. Its protein product is CASKGGGASYNEQFF. V usage is TRBV5-1 and J usage is TRBJ2-1; the D gene is possibly TRBD2 (7 bases). This CDR3 is 15 amino acids long. V was pared by 6 bases and J by 1 base, with 14 bases between. Germline CDR1 SGHRS, CDR2 YFSETQ. The whole variable domain, filled in from reference TRBV5-1 and TRBJ2-1, reads KAGVTQTPRYLIKTRGQQVTLSCSPISGHRSVSWYQQTPGQGLQFLFEYFSETQRNKGNFPGRFSGRQFSNSRSEMNVSTLELGDSALYLCASKGGGASYNEQFFGPGTRLTVL.

This chain connects TRBV12-3 or TRBV12-4 to TRBJ1-3, with D possibly matching TRBD1 (5 bases). This CDR3 comprises 14 residues. V lost 6 bases to trimming and J lost 0 bases, with 9 bases between them. The CDR3 sequence: CASRDNLSGNTIYF. In DNA, the CDR3 is TGTGCCAGCAGGGACAATCTCTCTGGAAACACCATATATTTT.